Following are 13 T cell receptor beta chains from one sample sequenced in a study of T cell responses to AZD1222 COVID-19 vaccine. Clones were read by immunoSEQ multiplex PCR, and TCRdb kept only the in-frame ones, dropping some. The table lists over 130,000 clones, under 95% of them singletons. The input for sequencing was peripheral blood, taken 28 days after the second AZD1222 dose. The receptors derive from an adult who received the AZD1222 COVID-19 vaccine.

This chain uses TRBV29-1 with TRBJ1-3, with D unresolved. The CDR3 is 14 amino acids. Trimming took 6 bases from V and 0 from J, leaving 12 bases between them. Germline values: CDR1 SQVTM, CDR2 ANQGSEA. CDR3 sequence reads: CSVGDGSSGNTIYF. Written as DNA, the CDR3 is TGCAGCGTGGGAGATGGTAGCTCTGGAAACACCATATATTTT.

The CDR3 loop is CASSPGDYQHF. As DNA, the CDR3 is TGTGCCAGCTCACCTGGTGATTACCAGCATTTT. This rearrangement joins TRBV18 to TRBJ1-5; D not resolved. The CDR3 totals 11 residues. Trimming took 3 bases from V and 12 from J, leaving 9 bases between them. The germline V gene encodes CDR1 KGHSH and CDR2 LQKENI. The variable domain in full, with the rest retrieved from reference TRBV18 and TRBJ1-5, is NAGVMQNPRHLVRRRGQEARLRCSPMKGHSHVYWYRQLPEEGLKFMVYLQKENIIDESGMPKERFSAEFPKEGPSILRIQQVVRGDSAAYFCASSPGDYQHFGDGTRLSIL.

The table lists this clone with a count of one. The chain couples TRBV18 to TRBJ2-1; 7 nucleotides line up with TRBD1. CDR1 is KGHSH, CDR2 LQKENI, per germline. This CDR3 comprises 15 residues. Trimming removed 5 bases from V and 8 bases from J; junction bases left unmatched: 12. Here the CDR3 reads CASSVDRERLDEQFF. Here the CDR3 DNA reads TGTGCCAGCTCAGTAGACAGGGAAAGGTTAGATGAGCAGTTCTTC.

The chain couples TRBV6-4 to TRBJ2-7; TRBD1 might be the D (5 bases). This CDR3 has 14 amino acids. The germline V gene encodes CDR1 MRHNA and CDR2 SNTAGT. The germline V and J ends were trimmed by 4 bases and 2 bases, with 12 bases remaining between them. CDR3 nucleotides: TGTGCCAGCAGTGTAAAAGGGGTCCCCTACGAGCAGTACTTC. Protein product: CASSVKGVPYEQYF.

This clone was counted between two and nine times. V is TRBV10-3 and J is TRBJ2-5; D uncertain. Germline CDR1 and CDR2: ENHRY and SYGVKD. The CDR3 loop spans 13 amino acids. V lost 3 bases and J 5 bases, leaving 10 bases between the germline ends. In nucleotides, the CDR3 is TGTGCCATCAGTGAAGGCGGCAGGGAGACCCAGTACTTC. This translates into CAISEGGRETQYF.

The chain has TRBV12-3 or TRBV12-4 and TRBJ1-2, with TRBD1 as a possible D gene (5 bases). Trimming shortened V by 6 bases and J by 6 bases, and 11 bases separated the two germline ends. The length of the CDR3 is 12 residues. CDR3 region: CASSGTADGYTF. CDR3 bases: TGTGCCAGCAGCGGGACGGCGGATGGCTACACCTTC.

The gene calls are TRBV4-1 and TRBJ1-5; D not resolved. Germline V gene sequence: CDR1 MGHRA, CDR2 YSYEKL. V lost 1 base and J 1 base, leaving 8 bases between the germline ends. The CDR3 is 15 amino acids. CDR3 sequence (DNA): TGCGCCAGCAGCCAAGTTTACGCCAGCAATCAGCCCCAGCATTTT. This translates into CASSQVYASNQPQHF.

The chain links TRBV27 to TRBJ1-4; no firm D call. The CDR3 is 12 residues long. CDR1 is MNHEY and CDR2 is SMNVEV in the germline V gene (reference sequence). V shed 4 bases and J shed 8 bases, with 8 bases lying between them. This chain's CDR3 is CASSSVGEKLFF. CDR3 bases: TGTGCCAGCAGTTCGGTGGGAGAAAAACTGTTTTTT.

This clone was recorded a few times. The J gene is TRBJ2-3, the V gene TRBV27; D gene ambiguous. Germline V lookup: CDR1 MNHEY, CDR2 SMNVEV (reference sequence). With 5 bases removed from V and 0 bases from J, the gap between germline ends came to 21 bases. There are 18 residues in the CDR3. CDR3 protein: CASSLTPRSLGSTDTQYF. CDR3 coding DNA: TGTGCCAGCAGTCTAACCCCGCGCAGCCTGGGAAGCACAGATACGCAGTATTTT.

The chain has TRBV18 and TRBJ2-7; the match to TRBD1 covers 7 bases. The CDR3 contains 15 residues. Germline-derived CDR1 and CDR2 are KGHSH and LQKENI. Losses at the gene ends were 3 bases for V and 3 bases for J; bases not matched to a gene: 8. CDR3 nucleotide sequence: TGTGCCAGCTCACCCGCCTCGACAGGGAGCTACGAGCAGTACTTC. Translated: CASSPASTGSYEQYF. Variable domain in full (rest from reference TRBV18 and TRBJ2-7): NAGVMQNPRHLVRRRGQEARLRCSPMKGHSHVYWYRQLPEEGLKFMVYLQKENIIDESGMPKERFSAEFPKEGPSILRIQQVVRGDSAAYFCASSPASTGSYEQYFGPGTRLTVT.

The chain joins TRBV24-1 to TRBJ1-1; D possibly corresponds to TRBD1 (5 bases). This CDR3 spans 13 amino acids. V lost 4 bases and J lost 10, with 15 bases in between. Germline loops: CDR1 KGHDR, CDR2 SFDVKD. CDR3 DNA sequence: TGTGCCACCAGTGACGCAGGGAATGGATTAGCTTTCTTT. Protein sequence: CATSDAGNGLAFF.

The rearrangement uses TRBV5-1 and TRBJ2-2; 9 bases agree with TRBD1. The germline CDR1 and CDR2 sequences are SGHRS and YFSETQ. The trim removed 2 bases at V and 2 bases at J, leaving 7 bases unmatched. CDR3 size: 17 residues. The CDR3: CASSLHPTGGNTGELFF. The CDR3 DNA sequence: TGCGCCAGCAGCTTACACCCTACAGGGGGCAACACCGGGGAGCTGTTTTTT.

The sample holds one count of this clone. V usage is TRBV5-1 and J usage is TRBJ2-6, with D hard to call. This CDR3 has 14 amino acids. V lost 4 bases to trimming and J lost 4 bases, with 9 bases between them. Germline CDR1 and CDR2: SGHRS and YFSETQ. CDR3 DNA sequence: TGCGCCAGCAGCCCCTCGCCCGGGGCCAACGTCCTGACTTTC. The encoded protein is CASSPSPGANVLTF.